The subject of this entry is one T cell receptor beta chain. The antigen remains undetermined. The sample is drawn from a study of vaccination and CD4 T cells after COVID-19. Indicated treatment: approximately 9-day PBMC culture with coronavirus spike peptide pools or control peptides (ViraFEST assay). Sequence data for DNA of cultured CD4+ T cells were generated by the Oncomine TCR Beta short-read assay. TCRdb re-derived calls from the PCR reads in MiXCR, one entry per CDR3 protein. The sample has thousands of distinct CDR3 sequences, around 60% seen once. This CDR3 is 13 amino acids long. The germline gives CDR1 MDHEN, CDR2 SYDVKM. Trimming cost V 8 bases and J 2 bases, with 9 bases left between them.

Sequencing input: CD4+ T cells from blood, cultured in vitro. The chain links TRBV28 to TRBJ2-2; no definite D call. This receptor was taken from a human donor who had recovered from COVID-19. CDR3 coding DNA: TGTGCCAGCGGTGATTCCAACACCGGGGAGCTGTTTTTT. Residues: CASGDSNTGELFF.